The 23 T cell receptor beta chains reported below all come from one sample, sequenced in a study of CD8 T cells in Susac syndrome. The authors reverse transcribed roughly 0.5 to 1 ug RNA with random hexamers. TCRdb called the immunoSEQ multiplex PCR reads again in MiXCR, with one record for every CDR3 protein. This table holds about 120,000 distinct CDR3 sequences, 85% to 95% found once. Source material: CD8+ T cells from PBMCs. The receptors were sampled from a human donor with Susac syndrome.

The rearrangement links TRBV29-1 to TRBJ2-1, with 7 bases matching TRBD1. The germline gives CDR1 SQVTM, CDR2 ANQGSEA. With V trimmed by 5 bases and J by 4 bases, 17 bases remained unmatched. The CDR3 extends over 17 amino acids. The CDR3 DNA follows: TGCAGCGTTTCCGGGACAGCTTCTCTGCGGGCTTACAATGAGCAGTTCTTC. Protein sequence: CSVSGTASLRAYNEQFF.

The CDR3 loop reads CASSLAGGRGNTGELFF. CDR3 in DNA: TGTGCCAGCAGCTTGGCCGGGGGCAGGGGGAACACCGGGGAGCTGTTTTTT. The chain joins TRBV5-6 to TRBJ2-2; D is tentatively TRBD1 or TRBD2 (6 bases each). There are 17 residues in the CDR3. CDR1 and CDR2 from the germline V gene are SGHDT and YYEEEE. The V end lost 0 bases, the J end lost 1 base, and 13 bases lay between the germline ends.

The V gene is TRBV29-1, the J gene TRBJ2-7; the match to TRBD1 covers 10 bases. V trimming: 1 base; J trimming: 2 bases; junction bases outside the gene matches: 8. CDR1 SQVTM and CDR2 ANQGSEA come from the germline V gene. The CDR3 totals 16 residues. The CDR3 spells CSVEGGQGLKTYEQYF. The CDR3 DNA reads as TGCAGCGTTGAAGGGGGACAGGGGTTGAAGACCTACGAGCAGTACTTC.

The chain carries TRBV7-2 and TRBJ1-1, with D hard to call. The CDR3 spans 14 residues. Per the germline V gene, CDR1 is SGHTA and CDR2 is FQGNSA. Trimming removed 1 base at V and 1 base at J, with 7 bases between. Written as DNA, the CDR3 is TGTGCCAGCAGCTTAGAAGACGGGAACACTGAAGCTTTCTTT. It codes for CASSLEDGNTEAFF.

The chain links TRBV20-1 to TRBJ2-5; 8 bases fit TRBD2. The germline CDR1 and CDR2 sequences are DFQATT and SNEGSKA (reference sequence). V shed 5 bases, J shed 10 bases, and the junction held 18 bases outside the gene matches. CDR3 length: 15 residues. The CDR3 sequence: CSAPGGGGGRFNQYF. The CDR3, as DNA: TGCAGTGCTCCGGGCGGCGGCGGGGGGAGGTTCAACCAGTACTTC.

This sequence joins TRBV6-5 and TRBJ2-1; 8 bases map to TRBD1. Germline-derived CDR1 and CDR2 are MNHEY and SVGAGI. This CDR3 is built from 13 residues. With 6 bases clipped from V and 6 bases from J, the junction kept 4 bases outside the gene matches. The CDR3 is CASRPDRGNEQFF. In nucleotides, the CDR3 is TGTGCCAGCAGACCTGACAGGGGCAATGAGCAGTTCTTC.

This sequence joins TRBV4-2 and TRBJ2-3; no clear D. Germline V gene sequence: CDR1 LGHNA, CDR2 YNFKEQ. The CDR3 contains 15 residues. Trimming took 4 bases from V and 5 from J, leaving 16 bases between them. The CDR3 loop reads CASSPRSAAEDTQYF. The CDR3 DNA reads as TGTGCCAGCAGCCCTCGGAGTGCAGCAGAAGATACGCAGTATTTT.

The chain joins TRBV7-2 to TRBJ2-7, with 10 nucleotides matching TRBD2. CDR3 size: 16 residues. Germline V lookup: CDR1 SGHTA, CDR2 FQGNSA. V shed 5 bases and J 2 bases; nucleotides not matched to a gene: 9. The CDR3 nucleotides read TGTGCCAGCAGCCACTCGGGACTAGCGACCACCTACGAGCAGTACTTC. Protein: CASSHSGLATTYEQYF.

The chain is built from TRBV5-6 and TRBJ2-7; D might be TRBD2 (7 bases). The ends were cut back, 0 bases at V and 0 bases at J, with 10 bases in the middle. Germline lookup yields CDR1 SGHDT and CDR2 YYEEEE. The CDR3 extends over 15 amino acids. This chain's CDR3 is CASSLEAGASYEQYF. For the CDR3, the DNA is TGTGCCAGCAGCTTGGAGGCGGGGGCCTCCTACGAGCAGTACTTC.

The chain has TRBV20-1 and TRBJ2-7; TRBD2 aligns across 7 bases. Germline V gene data show CDR1 as DFQATT and CDR2 as SNEGSKA (reference sequence). This CDR3 is built from 13 residues. The V and J ends lost 5 bases and 0 bases, in that order; junction bases with no gene match: 4. The CDR3 sequence: CSAGAGTSYEQYF. In DNA form, the CDR3 reads TGCAGTGCTGGAGCGGGGACCTCCTACGAGCAGTACTTC.

V usage is TRBV20-1 and J usage is TRBJ2-7; perhaps TRBD2 as D (6 bases). Germline loops: CDR1 DFQATT, CDR2 SNEGSKA (reference sequence). There are 18 residues in the CDR3. Trimming shortened V by 1 base and J by 6 bases, and 28 bases separated the two germline ends. For the CDR3, the DNA is TGCAGTGCTAGAGCGACTATTGCGTTCGGGGGTAAGCTTGTCGAGCAGTACTTC. Amino acids: CSARATIAFGGKLVEQYF.

This sequence joins TRBV5-5 and TRBJ2-1, with D uncertain. V lost 1 base, J lost 2 bases, and 10 bases lay in between. From germline, CDR1 is SGHKS and CDR2 YYEKEE (reference sequence). There are 15 residues in the CDR3. The CDR3 is CASSLNPVAYNEQFF. The CDR3 DNA reads TGTGCCAGCAGCTTGAATCCCGTGGCCTACAATGAGCAGTTCTTC. The complete variable domain, with remaining parts taken from reference TRBV5-5 and TRBJ2-1, reads DAGVTQSPTHLIKTRGQQVTLRCSPISGHKSVSWYQQVLGQGPQFIFQYYEKEERGRGNFPDRFSARQFPNYSSELNVNALLLGDSALYLCASSLNPVAYNEQFFGPGTRLTVL.

This rearrangement joins TRBV19 to TRBJ1-5, with unresolved D. Trimming took 3 bases from V and 0 from J, leaving 6 bases between them. The germline CDR1 and CDR2 sequences are LNHDA and SQIVND (reference sequence). The CDR3 is 14 amino acids. The CDR3 coding sequence is TGTGCCAGTAGTATCAGCAATAGCAATCAGCCCCAGCATTTT. This sequence encodes CASSISNSNQPQHF.

Only one count was recorded for this clonotype. The V and J genes are TRBV9 and TRBJ2-1, with 8 bases aligning to TRBD2. The CDR3 sequence is 15 residues long. Germline assignment: CDR1 SGDLS and CDR2 YYNGEE. Germline trimming cut 0 bases from V and 6 bases from J; bases unmatched to any gene: 5. The CDR3 loop reads CASSVDGGAGNEQFF. The CDR3 DNA sequence: TGTGCCAGCAGCGTAGACGGGGGGGCCGGCAATGAGCAGTTCTTC.

For this clonotype: Germline is not matched at one junction end, which may reflect a read error. The V gene is TRBV29-1, the J gene TRBJ1-5, with a possible D match to TRBD1 (5 bases). Germline CDR1 is SQVTM and CDR2 is ANQGSEA. This CDR3 region has 19 residues. The CDR3 here is CTVVLRQGRVFPGNQPQHF. Here the CDR3 DNA reads TGCACCGTTGTGTTGCGGCAGGGAAGAGTATTCCCCGGCAATCAGCCCCAGCATTTT.

This chain connects TRBV15 to TRBJ2-1; 7 bases fit TRBD1. Germline CDR1 LNHNV, CDR2 YYDKDF (reference sequence). This CDR3 contains 16 residues. The ends lost 0 bases at V and 6 bases at J; junction bases unmatched: 8. Here the CDR3 DNA reads TGTGCCACCAGCAGAGACCCTGGGTCAGGGGGCAATGAGCAGTTCTTC. This encodes CATSRDPGSGGNEQFF. Combining the CDR3 with reference TRBV15 and TRBJ2-1 gives the whole variable domain DAMVIQNPRYQVTQFGKPVTLSCSQTLNHNVMYWYQQKSSQAPKLLFHYYDKDFNNEADTPDNFQSRRPNTSFCFLDIRSPGLGDTAMYLCATSRDPGSGGNEQFFGPGTRLTVL.

V and J are TRBV27 and TRBJ1-2, with TRBD1 matching over 9 bases. Unmatched junction bases numbered 7, after V lost 3 bases and J lost 8 bases. There are 14 residues in the CDR3. From germline, CDR1 is MNHEY and CDR2 SMNVEV (reference sequence). The CDR3 here is CASSFSRDREGYTF. The CDR3 region has the DNA TGTGCCAGCAGTTTTTCCCGGGACAGGGAAGGCTACACCTTC.

The chain has TRBV20-1 and TRBJ1-2; the D gene is possibly TRBD1 (5 bases). CDR1 and CDR2 (germline): DFQATT, SNEGSKA (reference sequence). Trimming shortened V by 1 base and J by 6 bases, and 27 bases separated the two germline ends. The CDR3 sequence is 18 residues long. In nucleotides, the CDR3 is TGCAGTGCTAGAGGGGGGTACCGCCCGGGGGATATAGTTGATGGCTACACCTTC. It encodes CSARGGYRPGDIVDGYTF.

The V gene is TRBV20-1, the J gene TRBJ2-5; D is ambiguous. The CDR3 is made up of 16 amino acids. CDR1 is DFQATT, CDR2 SNEGSKA, per germline (reference sequence). V lost 5 bases and J 2 bases, leaving 21 bases between the germline ends. Here the CDR3 DNA reads TGCAGTGCTGGACCACTTCGGGTGGGCAGGCAAGAGACCCAGTACTTC. It yields the protein CSAGPLRVGRQETQYF.

The chain carries TRBV6-5 and TRBJ2-5; D unresolved. This CDR3 has 14 amino acids. In germline, CDR1 is MNHEY, CDR2 SVGAGI. Trimming removed 0 bases from V and 5 bases from J, with 10 bases in between. The CDR3 DNA follows: TGTGCCAGCAGTTACTCCGGCCAGTTCGAGACCCAGTACTTC. Residues: CASSYSGQFETQYF.

This sequence joins TRBV9 and TRBJ2-2; 7 nucleotides match TRBD1. The CDR3 covers 14 residues. Trimming at V came to 0 bases and at J to 4 bases, leaving 0 bases not matched to a gene. Germline CDR1 and CDR2: SGDLS and YYNGEE. The CDR3 spells CASSVEGATGELFF. DNA of the CDR3: TGTGCCAGCAGCGTAGAGGGGGCCACCGGGGAGCTGTTTTTT.

This chain uses TRBV11-2 with TRBJ2-1; 12 positions match TRBD2. The CDR3 is 15 amino acids. Trimming took 4 bases from V and 8 from J; bases not matched to a gene: 6. CDR1 and CDR2 from the germline V gene are SGHAT and FQNNGV. The DNA for the CDR3 is TGTGCCAGCAGCTCTAGCGGGGGGGTTATTTATGAGCAGTTCTTC. Protein product: CASSSSGGVIYEQFF.

The V call is TRBV4-1, the J call TRBJ1-2; D perhaps matches TRBD1 (5 bases). CDR3 length: 14 amino acids. The V gene lost 5 bases and the J gene lost 2 bases, with 12 bases spanning the gap. The V gene's germline CDR1 is MGHRA and CDR2 YSYEKL. CDR3 in amino acids: CASSSRDGNYGYTF. The DNA of the CDR3 is TGCGCCAGCAGCTCCCGGGACGGAAACTATGGCTACACCTTC.